The rows below give T cell receptor beta chains drawn from one sample of a study of blood T cell repertoires in COVID-19. Repertoires were generated with immunoSEQ multiplex PCR, while TCRdb's copy carries only in-frame clones and drops some. The sample lists around 25,000 clones, about 83% occurring once. Sequenced material: peripheral blood. All receptors derive from a man in his 70s with active COVID-19. CDR3s include the opening cysteine and the closing phenylalanine or tryptophan. Each record gives: J gene, clone size, D gene, V gene, CDR3 protein, CDR3 DNA. A D gene is named only where the DNA matches it firmly. Only part of the rows carry a size: once, few, many, or a class if the clone is expanded.

TRBJ1-2	.	.	TRBV24-1	CATSDPLTDPSFYTF	TGTGCCACCAGTGATCCTCTGACAGACCCTTCCTTCTACACCTTC
TRBJ1-2	.	TRBD1	TRBV4-1	CASSRRDRSSGYTF	TGCGCCAGCAGCCGCCGGGACAGGAGCTCGGGCTACACCTTC
TRBJ2-3	.	TRBD2	TRBV27	CASSSRTSGHTDTQYF	TGTGCCAGCAGTTCCAGAACTAGCGGACACACAGATACGCAGTATTTT
TRBJ2-7	.	TRBD1	TRBV18	CASSFGQGDRYEQYF	TGTGCCAGCTCATTTGGACAGGGGGACCGGTACGAGCAGTACTTC
TRBJ2-2	once	.	TRBV5-1	CASSLVGSSRTGELFF	TGCGCCAGCAGCTTGGTAGGGAGTTCGCGCACCGGGGAGCTGTTTTTT
TRBJ2-3	.	TRBD1	TRBV12-5	CASGLGSTGASVSDTQYF	TGTGCTAGTGGTTTGGGTTCGACAGGGGCCAGCGTCTCAGATACGCAGTATTTT
TRBJ2-1	.	.	TRBV12-5	CASGETVNEQFF	TGTGCTAGTGGGGAGACAGTGAATGAGCAGTTCTTC
TRBJ1-1	.	.	TRBV27	CASSLRGGTEAFF	TGTGCCAGCAGTTTGAGGGGGGGCACTGAAGCTTTCTTT
TRBJ1-1	.	.	TRBV2	CASSEMGPALNTEAFF	TGTGCCAGCAGTGAGATGGGGCCAGCCCTGAACACTGAAGCTTTCTTT
TRBJ2-7	.	.	TRBV4-1	CASSQGRSDYEQYF	TGCGCCAGCAGCCAAGGGAGATCAGACTACGAGCAGTACTTC
TRBJ2-2	.	TRBD1	TRBV15	CATSRGRDRGTGELFF	TGTGCCACCAGCAGGGGCCGGGACAGGGGGACCGGGGAGCTGTTTTTT
TRBJ2-2	once	.	TRBV27	CASSLTPGTGELFF	TGTGCCAGCAGTCTAACACCGGGGACCGGGGAGCTGTTTTTT
TRBJ2-7	.	TRBD1	TRBV7-9	CASSGIQGSYEQYF	TGTGCCAGCAGCGGCATACAGGGGTCCTACGAGCAGTACTTC
TRBJ2-3	.	.	TRBV6-5	CASSRTDADTQYF	TGTGCCAGCAGCCGGACTGATGCAGATACGCAGTATTTT
TRBJ1-5	.	.	TRBV19	CASSDAPGSRQPQHF	TGTGCCAGTAGCGATGCCCCAGGGTCGAGACAGCCCCAGCATTTT
TRBJ2-1	.	.	TRBV7-9	CASSLHPRSQGSSYNEQFF	TGTGCCAGCAGCTTACATCCCCGAAGTCAGGGGAGCTCCTACAATGAGCAGTTCTTC
TRBJ1-6	few	.	TRBV5-1	CASRGAGGFSDSPLHF	TGCGCCAGCAGGGGGGCAGGCGGCTTTTCTGATTCACCCCTCCACTTT
TRBJ2-7	.	TRBD1	TRBV28	CASGPGQGNEQYF	TGTGCCAGCGGGCCGGGACAGGGAAACGAGCAGTACTTC
TRBJ1-6	few	.	TRBV27	CASSLSEGVSSPLHF	TGTGCCAGCAGTTTATCGGAGGGTGTTAGTTCACCCCTCCACTTT
TRBJ2-7	.	.	TRBV5-6	CASSFKFRALYEQYF	TGTGCCAGCAGCTTCAAATTCAGGGCGCTCTACGAGCAGTACTTC
TRBJ2-7	.	TRBD1	TRBV14	CASSQGRRGPYEQYF	TGTGCCAGCAGCCAAGGACGAAGGGGGCCCTACGAGCAGTACTTC